Sequencing of this T cell receptor (beta chain) was carried out in a study of identical twins. Study results and caveats: The more abundant beta clonotypes in cord blood had fewer insertions, and memory repertoires did not show this.

Germline V gives CDR1 DFQATT, CDR2 SNEGSKA (reference sequence). The ends lost 5 bases at V and 3 bases at J; junction bases unmatched: 6. There are 14 residues in the CDR3. TCRdb reprocessed the 5' RACE reads via MiXCR and lists one record per CDR3 protein. The data hold hundreds of thousands of distinct CDR3 sequences, with 9.4% observed a single time. This clonotype was detected a few times. Its antigen is unidentified. The sequencing input was memory (CD45RO+) T cells sorted from blood. This receptor was obtained from a woman between 18 and 29 years old in good health. This chain uses TRBV20-1 with TRBJ2-4, with 8 bases lining up with TRBD1. The CDR3 coding sequence is TGCAGTGCTTCCCGCGACAGGGGCAAAAACATTCAGTACTTC. Protein: CSASRDRGKNIQYF.